The clone carrying this T cell receptor (beta chain) turned up a few times. The antigen remains unidentified. The sample is drawn from a study of T-cell memory formation after mild COVID-19. Study context: TCR clusters were largely donor specific.

After 5'RACE with constant-segment primers, TCR alpha and TCR beta cDNA libraries carrying sample barcodes and UMIs were obtained. TCRdb analysed the 5' RACE reads with MiXCR anew, one entry per CDR3 protein. In the table there are around 370,000 distinct CDR3 sequences, around 20% of which are singletons. This CDR3 comprises 16 residues. Trimming at V came to 1 base and at J to 5 bases, leaving 10 bases not matched to a gene. Study outcomes and limitations: A subset of responding clones appeared in pre-infection memory, suggesting cross-reactive memory joined.

The sample was PBMCs or a T cell subset sorted from them (not recorded which). J is TRBJ2-5 and V is TRBV12-3 or TRBV12-4; 7 bases agree with TRBD2. The clonotype comes from an adult woman who had mild COVID-19 (a few samples of this study predate the infection). Cell type and time point are not known. CDR3 bases: TGTGCCAGCAGTTTAGGTCCATCGGGAGGCCAGGAGACCCAGTACTTC. It translates to CASSLGPSGGQETQYF.